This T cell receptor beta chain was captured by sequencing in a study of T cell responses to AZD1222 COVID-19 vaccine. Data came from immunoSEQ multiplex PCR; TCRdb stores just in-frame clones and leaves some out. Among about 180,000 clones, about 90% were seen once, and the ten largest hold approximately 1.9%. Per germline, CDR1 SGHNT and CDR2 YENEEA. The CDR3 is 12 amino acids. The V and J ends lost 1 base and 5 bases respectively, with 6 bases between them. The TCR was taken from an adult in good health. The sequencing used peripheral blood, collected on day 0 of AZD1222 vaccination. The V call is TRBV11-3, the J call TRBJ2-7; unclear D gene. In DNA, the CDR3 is TGTGCCAGCAGCTTAGGGGGAAACGAGCAGTACTTC. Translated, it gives CASSLGGNEQYF.